This T cell receptor beta chain was captured by sequencing in a study of blood T cell repertoires in COVID-19. As originally analysed: It was from reference gene primer amplification that nucleated cell counts were estimated. The assay was immunoSEQ multiplex PCR, and TCRdb's table has in-frame clones only and misses some. Clone size and the V and J calls come from that table; the DNA yielded D and trimming. The repertoire has tens of thousands of clones, 75% to 90% of them found once; the top ten carry around 2.6%. The germline gives CDR1 LNHDA, CDR2 SQIVND (reference sequence). The length of the CDR3 is 14 residues. Trimming removed 7 bases from V and 2 bases from J, with 12 bases in between.

The chain combines TRBV19 with TRBJ1-3; TRBD1 might be the D (6 bases). This clonotype was sampled from a human donor in a cohort sampled during active COVID-19. The specimen was peripheral blood. CDR3 in DNA: TGTGCCAGTAAAGTACAGGGACCTGGAAACACCATATATTTT. It yields the protein CASKVQGPGNTIYF.